Below are 21 T cell receptor beta chains sequenced from a single sample in a study of shared clonotypes between healthy human individuals. Clones were read by immunoSEQ multiplex PCR, and TCRdb kept only the in-frame ones, dropping some. The sample has about 600,000 clones; around 97% are singletons. Input material: naive CD4+ T cells sorted from blood. Subset here: CD45RA+ positively selected. The receptor source for this set is a woman younger than 45 in good health.

V usage is TRBV6-5 and J usage is TRBJ2-7, with D hard to call. Trimming pared 2 bases from V and 2 bases from J, leaving 13 bases between. This CDR3 has 15 residues. Germline CDR1 and CDR2: MNHEY and SVGAGI. CDR3 sequence reads: CASSYRRVGTYEQYF. The CDR3 nucleotides are TGTGCCAGCAGTTACAGAAGGGTAGGGACCTACGAGCAGTACTTC.

The chain combines TRBV13 with TRBJ1-1; D unresolved. CDR3 size: 13 residues. Germline CDR1 reads PRHDT; CDR2 reads FYEKMQ (reference sequence). V was clipped by 0 bases and J by 7 bases, with 9 bases between them. DNA of the CDR3: TGTGCCAGCAGCTTAGGCCCCGGGAGTGAAGCTTTCTTT. It specifies CASSLGPGSEAFF.

V and J are TRBV11-2 and TRBJ1-1, with a possible D match to TRBD1 (6 bases). This CDR3 comprises 15 residues. In germline, CDR1 is SGHAT, CDR2 FQNNGV. V gave up 2 bases and J gave up 1 base, with 11 bases separating them. This chain's CDR3 is CASSLPGQPNTEAFF. CDR3 sequence (DNA): TGTGCCAGCAGCTTACCGGGACAACCGAACACTGAAGCTTTCTTT. Supplemented by reference TRBV11-2 and TRBJ1-1, the full variable domain reads EAGVAQSPRYKIIEKRQSVAFWCNPISGHATLYWYQQILGQGPKLLIQFQNNGVVDDSQLPKDRFSAERLKGVDSTLKIQPAKLEDSAVYLCASSLPGQPNTEAFFGQGTRLTVV.

This chain connects TRBV7-2 to TRBJ1-5; D gene ambiguous. V lost 5 bases and J lost 2, with 10 bases in between. CDR1 is SGHTA, CDR2 FQGNSA, per germline. There are 14 residues in the CDR3. The CDR3 region has the DNA TGTGCCAGCAGCCCCCGGGTTGGCAATCAGCCCCAGCATTTT. The encoded protein is CASSPRVGNQPQHF.

The chain combines TRBV4-1 with TRBJ1-6, with 7 nucleotides matching TRBD1. The CDR3 has 16 residues. V was pared by 0 bases and J by 8 bases, with 7 bases of the junction left unmatched. Germline-derived CDR1 and CDR2 are MGHRA and YSYEKL. The CDR3 sequence is CASSQDKGAKYSPLHF. The CDR3 DNA follows: TGCGCCAGCAGCCAAGACAAGGGGGCGAAGTATTCACCCCTCCACTTT.

The rearrangement joins TRBV29-1 to TRBJ2-3; the D is unclear. In germline, CDR1 is SQVTM, CDR2 ANQGSEA. The CDR3 is 9 amino acids. The V gene lost 3 bases and the J gene lost 6 bases, with 1 base spanning the gap. CDR3 sequence (DNA): TGCAGCGTTGAGGATACGCAGTATTTT. Its translation: CSVEDTQYF.

V is TRBV20-1 and J is TRBJ1-2; D gene uncertain. The CDR3 has 8 amino acids. CDR1 is DFQATT and CDR2 is SNEGSKA in the germline V gene (reference sequence). V lost 3 bases and J 7 bases, leaving 0 bases between the germline ends. CDR3 DNA sequence: TGCAGTGCTAGTGGCTACACCTTC. It codes for CSASGYTF.

This clone was found once. The V gene is TRBV11-2, the J gene TRBJ2-4, with 10 bases lining up with TRBD2. There are 17 residues in the CDR3. Germline V CDR1 and CDR2: SGHAT, FQNNGV. Trimming cost V 3 bases and J 1 base; bases outside gene matches: 6. CDR3 in amino acids: CASSFGGLAPAKNIQYF. DNA of the CDR3: TGTGCCAGCAGCTTTGGGGGACTAGCGCCCGCCAAAAACATTCAGTACTTC.

The chain joins TRBV28 to TRBJ2-4, with 7 nucleotides matching TRBD1. The V segment lost 5 bases and the J segment 0 bases; nucleotides outside the gene matches: 13. CDR1 is MDHEN and CDR2 is SYDVKM in the germline V gene. The CDR3 has 18 amino acids. CDR3 sequence reads: CASSKQGPLLLAKNIQYF. CDR3 coding DNA: TGTGCCAGCAGTAAACAGGGGCCTTTACTACTAGCCAAAAACATTCAGTACTTC.

The chain uses TRBV4-1 and TRBJ1-2; D unresolved. Trimming pared 0 bases from V and 9 bases from J, leaving 14 bases between. Germline CDR1 is MGHRA and CDR2 is YSYEKL. CDR3 length: 14 residues. The CDR3 bases are TGCGCCAGCAGCCAAGATAGGACTACGGACCGCTACACCTTC. This codes for CASSQDRTTDRYTF.

This clone showed up just once. Other DNA sequences in the sample encode the same CDR3. The chain joins TRBV30 to TRBJ1-5; D remains unclear. The CDR3 is 13 residues long. V lost 2 bases to trimming and J lost 1 base, with 6 bases between them. Germline V lookup: CDR1 GTSNPN, CDR2 SVGIG (reference sequence). CDR3 amino acids: CAWSSGSNQPQHF. Here the CDR3 DNA reads TGTGCCTGGAGTTCGGGGAGCAATCAGCCCCAGCATTTT.

This sequence joins TRBV7-3 and TRBJ2-2; 7 bases are a match to TRBD2. Looked up from germline, CDR1 is SGHTA and CDR2 is FQGTGA. CDR3 length: 16 residues. Trimming removed 5 bases from V and 4 bases from J; junction bases left unmatched: 10. The CDR3 sequence is CASSKTGRQGTGELFF. The CDR3 DNA reads as TGTGCCAGCAGCAAAACCGGGAGGCAAGGCACCGGGGAGCTGTTTTTT. Variable domain in full (rest from reference TRBV7-3 and TRBJ2-2): GAGVSQTPSNKVTEKGKYVELRCDPISGHTALYWYRQSLGQGPEFLIYFQGTGAADDSGLPNDRFFAVRPEGSVSTLKIQRTERGDSAVYLCASSKTGRQGTGELFFGEGSRLTVL.

Concerning this clone: In the same sample, other DNA sequences code for this CDR3. V usage is TRBV15 and J usage is TRBJ2-1; D may be TRBD2 (6 bases). V lost 3 bases, J lost 0 bases, and 6 bases lay in between. This CDR3 is built from 14 residues. The germline V gene encodes CDR1 LNHNV and CDR2 YYDKDF (reference sequence). CDR3 region: CATSSGSSYNEQFF. The CDR3 coding sequence is TGTGCCACCAGCAGCGGGAGCTCCTACAATGAGCAGTTCTTC.

This chain uses TRBV19 with TRBJ2-3, with a possible D match to TRBD1 (6 bases). The V gene lost 8 bases and the J gene lost 1 base, with 10 bases spanning the gap. Germline CDR1 and CDR2: LNHDA and SQIVND (reference sequence). CDR3 length: 13 amino acids. For the CDR3, the DNA is TGTGCCAGTGGGGACATCCGCACAGATACGCAGTATTTT. It is translated as CASGDIRTDTQYF.

In DNA, the CDR3 is TGTGCCTGGAGTGTATCGTCTCGGGGAGGCTACACCTTC. Residues: CAWSVSSRGGYTF. This chain connects TRBV30 to TRBJ1-2; no clear D. In germline, CDR1 is GTSNPN, CDR2 SVGIG (reference sequence). V was clipped by 0 bases and J by 8 bases, with 13 bases between them. The CDR3 sequence is 13 residues long.

The rearrangement links TRBV19 to TRBJ1-2, with 8 nucleotides matching TRBD1. V lost 6 bases, J lost 4 bases, and 7 bases stayed unmatched. Germline V gene data show CDR1 as LNHDA and CDR2 as SQIVND (reference sequence). This CDR3 comprises 14 residues. This CDR3 reads CASSATGVSYGYTF. The CDR3 nucleotides read TGTGCCAGTAGCGCGACAGGGGTTAGCTATGGCTACACCTTC.

The chain couples TRBV19 to TRBJ2-7; D gene ambiguous. Germline CDR1 is LNHDA and CDR2 is SQIVND (reference sequence). The CDR3 runs to 14 residues. V gave up 1 base and J gave up 0 bases, with 7 bases separating them. The CDR3 bases are TGTGCCAGTAGTATAGGTTCAAGCTCCTACGAGCAGTACTTC. Its translation: CASSIGSSSYEQYF. Based on the CDR3 plus reference TRBV19 and TRBJ2-7, the full variable domain is DGGITQSPKYLFRKEGQNVTLSCEQNLNHDAMYWYRQDPGQGLRLIYYSQIVNDFQKGDIAEGYSVSREKKESFPLTVTSAQKNPTAFYLCASSIGSSSYEQYFGPGTRLTVT.

The V gene is TRBV5-4, the J gene TRBJ2-7; D may correspond to TRBD1 or TRBD2 (5 bases each). CDR1 and CDR2 from the germline V gene are SGHNT and YYREEE (reference sequence). CDR3 length: 12 residues. Trimming pared 4 bases from V and 4 bases from J, leaving 9 bases between. CDR3 protein: CASSVGTYEQYF. CDR3 DNA sequence: TGTGCCAGCAGCGTAGGGACGTACGAGCAGTACTTC.

This chain uses TRBV7-9 with TRBJ2-1, with D perhaps matching TRBD2 (5 bases). Trimming removed 1 base from V and 5 bases from J, with 18 bases in between. Germline CDR1 and CDR2: SEHNR and FQNEAQ (reference sequence). The CDR3 covers 17 residues. CDR3 bases: TGTGCCAGCAGCTTAGAGGATTGGGAGAGGGCCCACAATGAGCAGTTCTTC. This gives the protein CASSLEDWERAHNEQFF.

As DNA, the CDR3 is TGTGCCAGCAGTTTATACCGGTACATGGGCCTCCCTGGAAACACCATATATTTT. Protein product: CASSLYRYMGLPGNTIYF. The chain couples TRBV28 to TRBJ1-3; no reliable D call. CDR3 size: 18 residues. CDR1 and CDR2 from the germline V gene are MDHEN and SYDVKM. V lost 1 base and J 2 bases, leaving 18 bases between the germline ends.

This clone was recorded once. V and J are TRBV28 and TRBJ1-1; the D gene is possibly TRBD1 (5 bases). The V gene's germline CDR1 is MDHEN and CDR2 SYDVKM. The CDR3 covers 13 residues. V was trimmed by 7 bases and J by 7 bases, leaving 16 bases between them. The CDR3 nucleotides are TGTGCCAGCAAAAGGGACGTCAAGGATGAAGCTTTCTTT. Protein product: CASKRDVKDEAFF.